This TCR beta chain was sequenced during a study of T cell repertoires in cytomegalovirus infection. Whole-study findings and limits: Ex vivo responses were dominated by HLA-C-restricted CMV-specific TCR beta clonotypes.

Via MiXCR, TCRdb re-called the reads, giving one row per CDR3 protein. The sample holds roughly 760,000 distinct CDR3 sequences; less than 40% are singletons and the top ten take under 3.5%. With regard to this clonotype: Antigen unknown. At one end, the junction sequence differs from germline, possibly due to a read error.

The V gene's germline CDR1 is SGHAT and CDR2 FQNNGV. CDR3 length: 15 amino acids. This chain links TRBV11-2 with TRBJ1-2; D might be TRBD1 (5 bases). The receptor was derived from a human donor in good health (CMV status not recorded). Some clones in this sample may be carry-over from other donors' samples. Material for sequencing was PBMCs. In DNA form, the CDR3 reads TGTTCCAGCAGCTCTATGGGCCGGGACCCTTATGGCTACACCTTC. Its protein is CSSSSMGRDPYGYTF.